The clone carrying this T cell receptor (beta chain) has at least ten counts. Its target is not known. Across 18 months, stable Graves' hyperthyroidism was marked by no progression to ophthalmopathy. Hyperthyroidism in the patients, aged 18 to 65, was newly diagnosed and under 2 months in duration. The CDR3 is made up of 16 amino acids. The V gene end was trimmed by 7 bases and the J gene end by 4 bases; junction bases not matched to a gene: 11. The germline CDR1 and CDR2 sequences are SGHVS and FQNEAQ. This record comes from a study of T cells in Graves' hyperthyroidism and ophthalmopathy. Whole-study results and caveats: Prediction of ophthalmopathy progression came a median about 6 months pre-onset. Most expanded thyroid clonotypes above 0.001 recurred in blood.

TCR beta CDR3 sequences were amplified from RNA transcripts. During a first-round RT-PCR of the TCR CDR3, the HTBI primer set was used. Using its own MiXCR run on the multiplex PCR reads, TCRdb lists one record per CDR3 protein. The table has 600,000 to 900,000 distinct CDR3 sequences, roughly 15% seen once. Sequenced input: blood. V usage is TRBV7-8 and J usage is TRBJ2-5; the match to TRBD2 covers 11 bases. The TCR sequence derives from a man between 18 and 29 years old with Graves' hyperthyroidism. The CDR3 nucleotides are TGTGCCAGCACCCGGTCGGTAGCGGGAGGGTTAGAGACCCAGTACTTC. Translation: CASTRSVAGGLETQYF.